The source of this TCR beta chain is a study of a mutant IDH1 vaccine in newly diagnosed glioma. Study context: Radiotherapy, temozolomide, or both had been given previously, and both were given to most.

As to time point: week 11, during vaccination. Topical imiquimod was applied with each vaccine dose, which held 300 ug of mutant IDH1 20-mer peptide. TCRdb's table, derived via immunoSEQ multiplex PCR, lists solely in-frame clones and lacks some. Found here are about 25,000 clones, around 70% of them singletons; the top ten hold roughly 11%. V lost 0 bases and J lost 4; bases outside the gene matches: 1. CDR1 is SEHNR, CDR2 FQNEAQ, per germline (reference sequence). The length of the CDR3 is 14 residues. Regarding this clone: The antigen is undetermined.

This chain uses TRBV7-9 with TRBJ2-3; TRBD2 aligns across 7 bases. This TCR was recovered from a man between 18 and 35 years old with glioma. Some clones in this sample may be carry-over from other donors' samples. The input for sequencing was peripheral blood mononuclear cells (PBMCs), taken from a glioma patient whose treatment included an IDH1 peptide vaccine. The CDR3 coding sequence is TGTGCCAGCAGCTTAGCGGCGGGGGCAGATACGCAGTATTTT. Translating gives CASSLAAGADTQYF.